This entry lists 24 T cell receptor beta chains sequenced from one sample in a study of response to subunit inactivated influenza vaccine. TCRdb analysed the RT-PCR reads with MiXCR anew, one entry per CDR3 protein. The sample has 710,000 or so distinct CDR3 sequences, roughly 14% seen once. Sequencing used PBMCs from blood, obtained about 11 days after vaccination. Receptor source: a man over 45 who received an inactivated influenza vaccine.

This clonotype appeared a few times. V and J are TRBV20-1 and TRBJ1-5; no clear D. Germline loops: CDR1 DFQATT, CDR2 SNEGSKA (reference sequence). The CDR3 covers 12 residues. V lost 0 bases, J lost 6 bases, and 6 bases lay in between. The CDR3 sequence: CSARDRIQPQHF. In DNA form, the CDR3 reads TGCAGTGCTAGAGATCGGATTCAGCCCCAGCATTTT.

This clonotype has a handful of counts. The J gene is TRBJ2-3, the V gene TRBV20-1; a weak D match, TRBD1 (7 bases). The germline V and J ends were trimmed by 3 bases and 0 bases, with 13 bases remaining between them. The CDR3 is 15 amino acids. Germline assignment: CDR1 DFQATT and CDR2 SNEGSKA (reference sequence). The CDR3 DNA reads TGCAGTGCTAGGAGACAGGGACTTAGCACAGATACGCAGTATTTT. Amino acids: CSARRQGLSTDTQYF.

This clonotype has more than one count but fewer than ten. The gene calls are TRBV6-5 and TRBJ2-7; D is unresolved. V lost 3 bases and J 7 bases, leaving 16 bases between the germline ends. The germline CDR1 and CDR2 sequences are MNHEY and SVGAGI. The CDR3 has 14 residues. The CDR3 bases are TGTGCCAGCAGTTATGTTGCTCCTCCGGGTGAGCAGTACTTC. Its translation: CASSYVAPPGEQYF.

The rearrangement links TRBV12-3 or TRBV12-4 to TRBJ2-3, with TRBD2 identical over 7 bases. V shed 6 bases, J shed 7 bases, and the junction held 16 bases outside the gene matches. This CDR3 is built from 16 residues. The CDR3 nucleotides read TGTGCCAGCAGGGGCCCTTTGCGCGGGAGTATGAATACGCAGTATTTT. This codes for CASRGPLRGSMNTQYF.

The J gene is TRBJ2-5, the V gene TRBV27, with 7 nucleotides matching TRBD2. Per germline, CDR1 MNHEY and CDR2 SMNVEV (reference sequence). This CDR3 contains 15 residues. The J segment lost 5 bases and the V segment lost 5 bases, leaving 11 bases of the junction unmatched. The CDR3 DNA reads TGTGCCAGCAGTCCAGGGACTGCGGGGGTGGAGACCCAGTACTTC. Translation: CASSPGTAGVETQYF.

The V and J genes are TRBV10-1 and TRBJ1-1, with D possibly being TRBD1 (5 bases). Germline V lookup: CDR1 WNHNN, CDR2 SYGVQD (reference sequence). The CDR3 has 13 amino acids. Trimming cost V 3 bases and J 5 bases, with 10 bases left between them. The CDR3, as DNA: TGCGCCAGCAGTGATTCAGGGATTACTGAAGCTTTCTTT. Protein sequence: CASSDSGITEAFF.

V is TRBV12-3 or TRBV12-4 and J is TRBJ1-4; no definite D call. The DNA end is more similar to TRBJ2-2, so the J call may be wrong. The CDR3 spans 13 residues. This CDR3 reads CASSLLGRSELFF. CDR3 DNA sequence: TGTGCCAGCAGTTTACTGGGTCGATCGGAGCTGTTTTTT.

This clonotype occurred a few times. The chain is built from TRBV12-3 or TRBV12-4 and TRBJ2-7; D unclear. With 3 bases removed from V and 3 bases from J, the gap between germline ends came to 9 bases. The CDR3 spans 13 residues. CDR3 in DNA: TGTGCCAGCAGTTTGCTAAGGGACTACGAGCAGTACTTC. Residues: CASSLLRDYEQYF.

This clonotype has only a few counts. The chain links TRBV14 to TRBJ1-2; a weak D match, TRBD1 (6 bases). This CDR3 spans 17 amino acids. Trimming removed 3 bases from V and 6 bases from J, with 23 bases in between. Per the germline V gene, CDR1 is SGHDN and CDR2 is FVKESK. Written as DNA, the CDR3 is TGTGCCAGCAGCCAGATTACCGGCGTGGCAGGGGCGGATGGCTACACCTTC. The encoded protein is CASSQITGVAGADGYTF.

In this sample, this clonotype turned up a few times. V is TRBV3-1 and J is TRBJ1-2; possible D gene TRBD1, 6 bases. Germline V gene data show CDR1 as LGHDT and CDR2 as YNNKEL (reference sequence). With 4 bases removed from V and 7 bases from J, the gap between germline ends came to 13 bases. The CDR3 has 13 residues. CDR3 coding DNA: TGTGCCAGCAGCCTTCAGGGGAGGAGTGGCTACACCTTC. Amino acid sequence: CASSLQGRSGYTF.

This clonotype turned up a few times. The chain has TRBV7-8 and TRBJ2-2; D assignment may be TRBD1 or TRBD2 (5 bases each). V shed 4 bases and J shed 1 base, with 13 bases lying between them. CDR3 length: 16 amino acids. CDR1 is SGHVS, CDR2 FQNEAQ, per germline. CDR3 loop: CASSWGTSKNTGELFF. As DNA, the CDR3 is TGTGCCAGCAGCTGGGGGACCTCGAAGAACACCGGGGAGCTGTTTTTT.

The table lists this clonotype with a few counts. J is TRBJ2-7 and V is TRBV7-9, with D perhaps matching TRBD1 (5 bases). This CDR3 spans 13 amino acids. CDR1 is SEHNR, CDR2 FQNEAQ, per germline (reference sequence). The ends were cut back, 5 bases at V and 4 bases at J, with 12 bases in the middle. CDR3 nucleotides: TGTGCCAGCAGCCGCCAGGGCTGGTACGAGCAGTACTTC. It specifies CASSRQGWYEQYF. Combining the CDR3 with reference TRBV7-9 and TRBJ2-7 gives the whole variable domain DTGVSQNPRHKITKRGQNVTFRCDPISEHNRLYWYRQTLGQGPEFLTYFQNEAQLEKSRLLSDRFSAERPKGSFSTLEIQRTEQGDSAMYLCASSRQGWYEQYFGPGTRLTVT.

This chain links TRBV5-1 with TRBJ2-3, with 7 bases identical to TRBD1. CDR1 and CDR2 from the germline V gene are SGHRS and YFSETQ. Germline trimming cut 9 bases from V and 6 bases from J; bases unmatched to any gene: 19. The CDR3 runs to 16 residues. This CDR3 is CATAPGTARNRDTQYF. The CDR3 nucleotides read TGCGCCACCGCCCCCGGGACAGCCCGTAACAGGGATACGCAGTATTTT.

This clonotype has more than one count but fewer than ten. CDR3 sequence (DNA): TGTGCCACCAGCAGAGACCTTCCGGACAGGGGTGTCGCAGATACGCAGTATTTT. The encoded protein is CATSRDLPDRGVADTQYF. This chain links TRBV15 with TRBJ2-3; 9 positions agree with TRBD1. This CDR3 comprises 18 residues. Germline CDR1 is LNHNV and CDR2 is YYDKDF (reference sequence). Germline trimming cut 0 bases from V and 4 bases from J; bases unmatched to any gene: 11.

This clonotype was detected a few times. A read error may account for a junction end that differs from germline. The J gene is TRBJ2-5, the V gene TRBV6-2 or TRBV6-3; a weak D match, TRBD2 (6 bases). CDR3 length: 12 amino acids. Germline CDR1 reads MNHEY; CDR2 reads SVGEGT. The CDR3, as DNA: TGTGCCAGCAGTCGGAATCGGGACTCCCGGGACTTC. This gives the protein CASSRNRDSRDF.

In this sample, this clonotype turned up a few times. The chain links TRBV7-2 to TRBJ2-5, with 10 nucleotides matching TRBD2. The CDR3 loop spans 15 amino acids. CDR1 and CDR2 from the germline V gene are SGHTA and FQGNSA. The V segment lost 6 bases and the J segment 3 bases; nucleotides outside the gene matches: 7. The CDR3 loop is CASSPSGSAKETQYF. The CDR3 coding sequence is TGTGCCAGCAGTCCTAGCGGGAGCGCCAAAGAGACCCAGTACTTC.

The genes are TRBV4-3 and TRBJ2-7; a weak D match, TRBD1 (5 bases). This CDR3 is built from 14 residues. Trimming took off 0 bases at V and 7 bases at J, with 13 bases between the two ends. Germline loops: CDR1 LGHNA, CDR2 YSLEER. The CDR3 nucleotides read TGCGCCAGCAGCCAAGATTCCCGGACAATAGAGCAGTACTTC. Amino acid sequence: CASSQDSRTIEQYF.

V usage is TRBV12-3 or TRBV12-4 and J usage is TRBJ2-1; 8 bases line up with TRBD2. The J segment lost 8 bases and the V segment lost 1 base, leaving 4 bases of the junction unmatched. The CDR3 loop spans 14 amino acids. CDR3 in amino acids: CASSLGTSLDEQFF. The CDR3, as DNA: TGTGCCAGCAGTTTAGGGACTAGCTTGGATGAGCAGTTCTTC.

The V call is TRBV20-1, the J call TRBJ2-7, with TRBD2 matching 12 bases. Germline assignment: CDR1 DFQATT and CDR2 SNEGSKA (reference sequence). With 5 bases clipped from V and 2 bases from J, the junction kept 7 bases outside the gene matches. The CDR3 runs 15 residues. The CDR3 sequence is CSARLAGVHPYEQYF. The CDR3 DNA follows: TGCAGTGCTCGACTAGCGGGGGTCCATCCCTACGAGCAGTACTTC.

In its sample, this clonotype was seen once. The chain combines TRBV7-9 with TRBJ2-5; 8 nucleotides match TRBD2. There are 17 residues in the CDR3. The ends lost 2 bases at V and 5 bases at J; junction bases unmatched: 13. Germline CDR1 is SEHNR and CDR2 is FQNEAQ (reference sequence). The chain's CDR3 is CASSLSSGSLRGETQYF. In DNA, the CDR3 is TGTGCCAGCAGCTTATCTAGCGGGTCTCTCCGAGGGGAGACCCAGTACTTC.

The chain recombines TRBV10-3 with TRBJ2-7; 9 bases align to TRBD1. Germline V CDR1 and CDR2: ENHRY, SYGVKD. Germline trimming cut 10 bases from V and 7 bases from J; bases unmatched to any gene: 11. The CDR3 totals 13 residues. The DNA for the CDR3 is TGTGCCACTTCCTACGGACAGGGGTGGGAGCAGTACTTC. It codes for CATSYGQGWEQYF.

J is TRBJ1-1 and V is TRBV12-3 or TRBV12-4, with D unclear. The CDR3 extends over 11 amino acids. The V end was cut by 5 bases, the J end by 7 bases, with 8 bases between. In nucleotides, the CDR3 is TGTGCCAGCAGTCAGCTCGATGAAGCTTTCTTT. Translating it yields CASSQLDEAFF.

The chain links TRBV7-2 to TRBJ2-6; 10 bases align to TRBD2. Germline V gene data show CDR1 as SGHTA and CDR2 as FQGNSA. After removal of 11 bases from V and 3 bases from J, the junction contained 10 bases not matched to a gene. The CDR3 covers 16 residues. CDR3 DNA sequence: TGTGCCGCACCGGGACTAGCGATGGTTGGGGCCAACGTCCTGACTTTC. Amino acid sequence: CAAPGLAMVGANVLTF.

This chain uses TRBV28 with TRBJ1-6; possibly TRBD1 for D (5 bases). CDR1 MDHEN and CDR2 SYDVKM come from the germline V gene. The CDR3 is 13 amino acids. V lost 10 bases to trimming and J lost 7 bases, with 14 bases between them. CDR3 residues: CATSAGMNSPLHF. The CDR3 DNA is TGTGCCACCTCGGCAGGGATGAATTCACCCCTCCACTTT.